This T cell receptor (beta chain) originates from a study of CD8+CD57+ T cells in acquired aplastic anemia. The wider study: The sorted CD4+ and CD8+ cells yielded an average about 3.5 ug of DNA. Findings and caveats of the study: In common between the patients and the controls were twenty-nine CD8+ CDR3 sequences.

As for this clonotype: Antigen: not known.

Genomic DNA templated the TCR beta VDJ and CDR3 profiling. In TCRdb, the reads were re-called with MiXCR into one record per CDR3 protein. Among about 110,000 distinct CDR3 sequences listed, less than 65% were seen once. This CDR3 comprises 14 residues. Germline V gives CDR1 MNHEY, CDR2 SVGAGI. With 2 bases removed from V and 2 bases from J, the gap between germline ends came to 10 bases. This sequence joins TRBV6-5 and TRBJ2-7, with a possible D match to TRBD1 (5 bases). The specimen sequenced was sorted CD4+, CD8+, or CD8+CD57+ T cells (not recorded which) from PBMCs. This sequence was found in a human donor in good health, serving as a control. As DNA, the CDR3 is TGTGCCAGCAGTTACCAGGGTCCCCCCTACGAGCAGTACTTC. Its translation is CASSYQGPPYEQYF.